The T cell receptor (beta chain) described here comes from a study of blood T cell repertoires in COVID-19. The wider study: The samples span acute and convalescent COVID-19 from the United States, Italy and Spain. PBMCs, B-cell-depleted T cells, or T cells provided the cDNA or gDNA that made up the material.

The authors' processing: Estimation of nucleated cell counts was performed using reference gene primer amplification. TCRdb's table, derived via immunoSEQ multiplex PCR, lists solely in-frame clones and lacks some. The D gene and trimming were derived from the DNA, and the V and J assignments and clone size from that table. Counted here are around 270,000 clones, around 80% occurring once; the ten biggest clones make up 4.2%. This CDR3 region has 17 residues. Trimming removed 1 base from V and 8 bases from J; junction bases left unmatched: 16. The germline gives CDR1 LGHNA, CDR2 YSLEER. The sample comprised peripheral blood. The chain links TRBV4-3 to TRBJ1-2; 7 bases fit TRBD1. The sequence came from a man in his 60s with acute or convalescent COVID-19. CDR3: CASSQAPTHDRAGGYTF. The CDR3 DNA is TGCGCCAGCAGCCAAGCCCCGACCCATGACAGGGCAGGAGGCTACACCTTC.